This TCR beta chain stems from a study of PD-L1 blockade in urothelial cancer. Study summary: Samples came from 3 weeks, at the second dose, and 6 weeks into treatment. Typically, measured as a median, blood samples had over 120,000 T cells.

Germline V gene sequence: CDR1 LGHNT, CDR2 FRNRAP. The CDR3 has 15 residues. V lost 6 bases and J 2 bases, leaving 15 bases between the germline ends. Sequenced by immunoSEQ multiplex PCR; TCRdb stores in-frame clones only, minus some. The sample lists 80,000 to 100,000 clones, 82% occurring once. The source of this sequence is a man in his 70s with urothelial cancer. This sample comprised PBMCs, obtained around atezolizumab (anti-PD-L1) treatment. This chain connects TRBV12-5 to TRBJ2-3, with D possibly being TRBD2 (5 bases). In DNA form, the CDR3 reads TGTGCTAGTGGCCGAGCGGCCCAGAACACAGATACGCAGTATTTT. This translates into CASGRAAQNTDTQYF. The full variable domain, rest sourced from reference TRBV12-5 and TRBJ2-3, is DARVTQTPRHKVTEMGQEVTMRCQPILGHNTVFWYRQTMMQGLELLAYFRNRAPLDDSGMPKDRFSAEMPDATLATLKIQPSEPRDSAVYFCASGRAAQNTDTQYFGPGTRLTVL.